Presented here are 30 T cell receptor beta chains from one specimen sequenced in a study of shared clonotypes between healthy human individuals. TCRdb keeps only in-frame clones here, not all; method: immunoSEQ multiplex PCR. Of about 1.5 million clones listed, over 95% are singletons. Material for sequencing was naive CD4+ T cells sorted from blood. The subset here: CD45RA+ positively selected. The receptors originated from a man younger than 40 in good health.

This chain connects TRBV5-1 to TRBJ2-1; TRBD2 agrees at 14 bases. CDR1 is SGHRS, CDR2 YFSETQ, per germline. Trimming at V came to 4 bases and at J to 8 bases, leaving 5 bases not matched to a gene. This CDR3 spans 15 amino acids. CDR3 DNA: TGCGCCAGCAGCCCGGGACTAGCGGGAGAATATGAGCAGTTCTTC. Translated: CASSPGLAGEYEQFF.

The CDR3, as DNA: TGTGCCAGCAGCACTAGCAGGACCTCTGGAAACACCATATATTTT. Its translation: CASSTSRTSGNTIYF. The chain couples TRBV11-2 to TRBJ1-3; D ambiguous. Germline lookup yields CDR1 SGHAT and CDR2 FQNNGV. The CDR3 consists of 15 residues. The V end lost 5 bases, the J end lost 0 bases, and 11 bases lay between the germline ends. The full variable domain, in which reference TRBV11-2 and TRBJ1-3 provide the parts outside the CDR3, is EAGVAQSPRYKIIEKRQSVAFWCNPISGHATLYWYQQILGQGPKLLIQFQNNGVVDDSQLPKDRFSAERLKGVDSTLKIQPAKLEDSAVYLCASSTSRTSGNTIYFGEGSWLTVV.

About this clone: The junction shows a germline mismatch at one end, possibly a read error. The chain links TRBV5-5 to TRBJ2-5, with 7 bases aligning to TRBD2. Germline loops: CDR1 SGHKS, CDR2 YYEKEE (reference sequence). The CDR3 covers 15 residues. CDR3 DNA sequence: TGTGCCAGCAGCTCACCGGGACTACCACAAGAAACCCAGTACTTC. It yields the protein CASSSPGLPQETQYF.

This chain joins TRBV15 and TRBJ2-5; maybe TRBD2 (6 bases). The tail of the sequence fits TRBJ2-7 better, so the J call may be wrong. Germline loops: CDR1 LNHNV, CDR2 YYDKDF (reference sequence). The CDR3 runs to 15 residues. The CDR3 reads CATSRDLRRGYEQYF. CDR3 in DNA: TGTGCCACCAGCAGAGATTTAAGGCGGGGATACGAGCAGTACTTC.

This rearrangement joins TRBV18 to TRBJ2-7; 8 bases are shared with TRBD1. CDR3 length equals 16 residues. The ends lost 0 bases at V and 2 bases at J; junction bases unmatched: 6. CDR1 and CDR2 (germline): KGHSH, LQKENI. CDR3 sequence: CASSPPTTGDAYEQYF. The CDR3 nucleotides are TGTGCCAGCTCACCACCGACGACAGGGGACGCCTACGAGCAGTACTTC.

The gene calls are TRBV5-5 and TRBJ2-1; possibly TRBD1 for D (6 bases). The ends were cut back, 4 bases at V and 0 bases at J, with 17 bases in the middle. Germline CDR1 is SGHKS and CDR2 is YYEKEE (reference sequence). The CDR3 runs to 17 residues. Written as DNA, the CDR3 is TGTGCCAGCAGCCCCGTTGCCGGGACACCCTCCTACAATGAGCAGTTCTTC. Its translation: CASSPVAGTPSYNEQFF.

This sequence joins TRBV25-1 and TRBJ2-7, with 8 bases matching TRBD1. Germline CDR1 MGHDK, CDR2 SYGVNS. The CDR3 sequence is 12 residues long. With 6 bases clipped from V and 9 bases from J, the junction kept 7 bases outside the gene matches. The CDR3 spells CASSPGGAVQYF. CDR3 nucleotide sequence: TGTGCCAGCAGCCCAGGGGGCGCGGTGCAGTACTTC.

The CDR3 protein is CASSPGGVGGANVLTF. The CDR3 DNA reads as TGTGCCAGCAGCCCAGGTGGGGTTGGTGGGGCCAACGTCCTGACTTTC. This rearrangement joins TRBV7-2 to TRBJ2-6; D call uncertain. V lost 5 bases and J 3 bases, leaving 14 bases between the germline ends. The CDR3 totals 16 residues. Germline V lookup: CDR1 SGHTA, CDR2 FQGNSA.

This chain connects TRBV7-6 to TRBJ2-3; TRBD2 might be the D (6 bases). The CDR3 covers 15 residues. Trimming stripped 5 bases from V and 7 bases from J, with 19 bases between. In germline, CDR1 is SGHVS, CDR2 FNYEAQ. CDR3 in amino acids: CASSPSGAGLYTQYF. In nucleotides, the CDR3 is TGTGCCAGCAGCCCCTCGGGAGCGGGCTTGTATACGCAGTATTTT. The variable domain in full, completed from reference TRBV7-6 and TRBJ2-3, reads GAGVSQSPRYKVTKRGQDVALRCDPISGHVSLYWYRQALGQGPEFLTYFNYEAQQDKSGLPNDRFSAERPEGSISTLTIQRTEQRDSAMYRCASSPSGAGLYTQYFGPGTRLTVL.

The genes are TRBV7-2 and TRBJ2-3; TRBD1 is a possible D gene (6 bases). Trimming stripped 4 bases from V and 0 bases from J, with 14 bases between. This CDR3 region has 16 residues. Germline assignment: CDR1 SGHTA and CDR2 FQGNSA. The CDR3 here is CASSSGGRGSTDTQYF. CDR3 bases: TGTGCCAGCAGCTCTGGGGGCAGGGGAAGCACAGATACGCAGTATTTT.

The chain carries TRBV29-1 and TRBJ2-5; D is ambiguous. Per the germline V gene, CDR1 is SQVTM and CDR2 is ANQGSEA. The CDR3 spans 14 residues. The ends were cut back, 0 bases at V and 4 bases at J, with 12 bases in the middle. CDR3 amino acids: CSVEDLVKRETQYF. The CDR3 nucleotides are TGCAGCGTTGAAGATCTCGTGAAGCGAGAGACCCAGTACTTC.

A word on this clone: Other DNA sequences in the same sample also yield this CDR3. The V and J genes are TRBV6-6 and TRBJ1-2; no definite D call. Germline V gene data show CDR1 as MNHNY and CDR2 as SVGAGI (reference sequence). The V and J ends lost 6 bases and 1 base respectively, with 3 bases between them. This CDR3 region has 11 residues. CDR3: CASRSNYGYTF. CDR3 nucleotide sequence: TGTGCCAGCAGGAGTAACTATGGCTACACCTTC.

The CDR3 loop is CASSLFGGMGDEQFF. CDR3 coding DNA: TGTGCCAGCAGCTTGTTTGGGGGCATGGGGGATGAGCAGTTCTTC. This rearrangement joins TRBV5-6 to TRBJ2-1, with a tentative D call TRBD1 (6 bases). V was cut by 1 base and J by 8 bases, with 16 bases left in between. CDR3 length equals 15 residues. Germline CDR1 SGHDT, CDR2 YYEEEE.

V and J are TRBV7-9 and TRBJ1-5; D unclear. CDR3 length: 14 residues. The V gene lost 5 bases and the J gene lost 5 bases, with 13 bases spanning the gap. Germline V gene data show CDR1 as SEHNR and CDR2 as FQNEAQ (reference sequence). As DNA, the CDR3 is TGTGCCAGCAGCCCCCAGTCCGGGGATCAGCCCCAGCATTTT. Translating gives CASSPQSGDQPQHF. The whole variable domain, filled in from reference TRBV7-9 and TRBJ1-5, reads DTGVSQNPRHKITKRGQNVTFRCDPISEHNRLYWYRQTLGQGPEFLTYFQNEAQLEKSRLLSDRFSAERPKGSFSTLEIQRTEQGDSAMYLCASSPQSGDQPQHFGDGTRLSIL.

The genes are TRBV28 and TRBJ2-7; 8 bases match TRBD1. Germline V lookup: CDR1 MDHEN, CDR2 SYDVKM. After removal of 4 bases from V and 3 bases from J, the junction contained 8 bases not matched to a gene. This CDR3 has 15 amino acids. In DNA form, the CDR3 reads TGTGCCAGCAGTTACCCGGACAGGGTCGTCTACGAGCAGTACTTC. This sequence encodes CASSYPDRVVYEQYF.

This chain connects TRBV28 to TRBJ2-1; the D gene is possibly TRBD2 (6 bases). Trimming took 11 bases from V and 5 from J, leaving 22 bases between them. Germline CDR1 reads MDHEN; CDR2 reads SYDVKM. The CDR3 has 15 amino acids. The CDR3 DNA reads TGTGCCGCACCCAAGGGACTTCACCCAGACAATGAGCAGTTCTTC. Translating gives CAAPKGLHPDNEQFF.

J is TRBJ2-1 and V is TRBV7-3; the match to TRBD2 covers 11 bases. Germline CDR1 and CDR2: SGHTA and FQGTGA. V lost 5 bases, J lost 6 bases, and 6 bases stayed unmatched. The CDR3 extends over 15 amino acids. CDR3 region: CASSLSGRALNEQFF. The CDR3 DNA reads as TGTGCCAGCAGCCTTAGCGGGAGGGCCCTCAATGAGCAGTTCTTC.

CDR3 sequence: CASRAGTGNTEAFF. Here the CDR3 DNA reads TGTGCCAGCAGAGCCGGGACAGGGAACACTGAAGCTTTCTTT. The rearrangement links TRBV28 to TRBJ1-1; 8 bases line up with TRBD1. The J segment lost 1 base and the V segment lost 6 bases, leaving 4 bases of the junction unmatched. The CDR3 length is 14 residues. Germline V gene lookup returns CDR1 MDHEN and CDR2 SYDVKM.

The rearrangement links TRBV5-1 to TRBJ2-1, with D maybe TRBD1 (6 bases). Germline-derived CDR1 and CDR2 are SGHRS and YFSETQ. V lost 4 bases to trimming and J lost 5 bases, with 10 bases between them. The CDR3 consists of 13 residues. CDR3 sequence reads: CASSRTVDNEQFF. CDR3 DNA: TGCGCCAGCAGCCGGACAGTAGACAATGAGCAGTTCTTC.

The genes are TRBV5-1 and TRBJ1-1; perhaps TRBD1 as D (5 bases). CDR1 and CDR2 (germline): SGHRS, YFSETQ. The V gene lost 2 bases and the J gene lost 9 bases, with 14 bases spanning the gap. The CDR3 is made up of 13 amino acids. CDR3 amino acids: CASSLGVGAQAFF. The CDR3 DNA sequence: TGCGCCAGCAGCTTAGGGGTCGGTGCTCAAGCTTTCTTT. Complete variable domain (other parts from reference TRBV5-1 and TRBJ1-1): KAGVTQTPRYLIKTRGQQVTLSCSPISGHRSVSWYQQTPGQGLQFLFEYFSETQRNKGNFPGRFSGRQFSNSRSEMNVSTLELGDSALYLCASSLGVGAQAFFGQGTRLTVV.

This clone is a singleton in its sample. The chain employs TRBV7-9 and TRBJ2-3, with D unresolved. The CDR3 consists of 14 residues. The V end was cut by 1 base, the J end by 1 base, with 6 bases between. Germline V gives CDR1 SEHNR, CDR2 FQNEAQ (reference sequence). The chain's CDR3 is CASSLEARTDTQYF. The CDR3 region has the DNA TGTGCCAGCAGCTTAGAGGCACGCACAGATACGCAGTATTTT.

In its sample, this clone was seen once. The chain links TRBV6-6 to TRBJ1-3, with D possibly being TRBD1 (6 bases). Germline CDR1 is MNHNY and CDR2 is SVGAGI (reference sequence). Trimming removed 7 bases from V and 0 bases from J, with 10 bases in between. This CDR3 contains 14 residues. CDR3 nucleotide sequence: TGTGCCAGCAAACTACAGGGCTCTGGAAACACCATATATTTT. This codes for CASKLQGSGNTIYF.

The V and J genes are TRBV7-9 and TRBJ2-1; possibly TRBD1 for D (6 bases). Trimming left V 6 bases short and J 3 bases short, with 12 bases between. The CDR3 runs to 14 residues. The germline V gene has CDR1 SEHNR and CDR2 FQNEAQ (reference sequence). CDR3 in amino acids: CASSRTGSYNEQFF. CDR3 DNA: TGTGCCAGCAGTAGAACAGGGAGCTACAATGAGCAGTTCTTC.

Worth noting for this clone: The same CDR3 also results from other DNA sequences found in this sample. The rearrangement links TRBV19 to TRBJ2-1; no definite D call. V was shortened by 6 bases and J by 4 bases, with 10 bases between the two germline ends. Germline CDR1 is LNHDA and CDR2 is SQIVND (reference sequence). The CDR3 totals 13 residues. CDR3 nucleotide sequence: TGTGCCAGTAGCGGACGAGGTTACAATGAGCAGTTCTTC. It codes for CASSGRGYNEQFF. Full variable domain (remainder filled in from reference TRBV19 and TRBJ2-1): DGGITQSPKYLFRKEGQNVTLSCEQNLNHDAMYWYRQDPGQGLRLIYYSQIVNDFQKGDIAEGYSVSREKKESFPLTVTSAQKNPTAFYLCASSGRGYNEQFFGPGTRLTVL.

The chain employs TRBV29-1 and TRBJ1-1; possible D gene TRBD1, 5 bases. The CDR3 sequence is 16 residues long. The germline gives CDR1 SQVTM, CDR2 ANQGSEA. V shed 1 base and J shed 1 base, with 16 bases lying between them. DNA for the CDR3: TGCAGCGTTGAAGGCGGGGGAGAGGGTGCGAACACTGAAGCTTTCTTT. This codes for CSVEGGGEGANTEAFF.

This chain links TRBV23-1 with TRBJ2-2; 7 bases line up with TRBD1. TRBV23-1 is classed as an ORF, of uncertain function. This CDR3 comprises 14 residues. The trim removed 9 bases at V and 0 bases at J, leaving 4 bases unmatched. The CDR3 region is CARRGPPNTGELFF. As DNA, the CDR3 is TGCGCCAGAAGGGGGCCACCGAACACCGGGGAGCTGTTTTTT.

The CDR3 DNA reads as TGTGCCATCAGTGAGGAAGGGACAGGGAACTACGAGCAGTACTTC. This sequence encodes CAISEEGTGNYEQYF. The rearrangement links TRBV10-3 to TRBJ2-7; 9 bases agree with TRBD1. Trimming removed 2 bases from V and 3 bases from J; junction bases left unmatched: 5. The CDR3 is 15 amino acids. Germline V gene data show CDR1 as ENHRY and CDR2 as SYGVKD.

On this clone: Different DNA sequences within this sample yield the same CDR3. The gene calls are TRBV6-5 and TRBJ2-7, with D tentatively TRBD1 (6 bases). Trimming cost V 6 bases and J 4 bases, with 13 bases left between them. Germline V gene sequence: CDR1 MNHEY, CDR2 SVGAGI. The CDR3 loop spans 13 amino acids. The CDR3 region is CASRETGLYEQYF. For the CDR3, the DNA is TGTGCCAGCAGAGAGACAGGCTTATACGAGCAGTACTTC.

This clone was observed a single time. V usage is TRBV6-6 and J usage is TRBJ2-7; 10 nucleotides align to TRBD2. Looked up from germline, CDR1 is MNHNY and CDR2 is SVGAGI (reference sequence). The CDR3 totals 14 residues. Trimming cost V 5 bases and J 3 bases; bases outside gene matches: 4. CDR3 sequence (DNA): TGTGCCAGCAGTGGACGACTAGCGGGCTACGAGCAGTACTTC. Translated: CASSGRLAGYEQYF.

The chain recombines TRBV10-2 with TRBJ2-5; D remains unclear. The V end lost 10 bases, the J end lost 4 bases, and 25 bases lay between the germline ends. This CDR3 spans 16 amino acids. Germline-derived CDR1 and CDR2 are WSHSY and SAAADI. CDR3 protein: CATHAGQVMSAETQYF. For the CDR3, the DNA is TGCGCCACCCACGCAGGCCAAGTAATGAGTGCAGAGACCCAGTACTTC.